The entry that follows covers one TCR beta chain sequence. This specimen comes from a study of resident and recirculating memory T cells in vitiligo. No vitiligo treatment was given during the prior three months. The junction had 1 base not matched to a gene; V was cut back by 4 bases and J by 5 bases. The CDR3 spans 13 residues. CDR1 is MNHNS and CDR2 is SASEGT in the germline V gene. The data were produced by immunoSEQ multiplex PCR, yet TCRdb's version contains in-frame clones alone and is incomplete. The sample has fewer than 85,000 clones; under 95% are singletons. The gene calls are TRBV6-1 and TRBJ1-5; 8 nucleotides line up with TRBD1. The sequence was collected from a male donor with vitiligo. Material: blood. The CDR3 spells CASSGQGHQPQHF. CDR3 nucleotides: TGTGCCAGCAGTGGACAGGGGCATCAGCCCCAGCATTTT.